This entry lists 7 T cell receptor beta chains sequenced from one sample in a study of T cells in Graves' hyperthyroidism and ophthalmopathy. RNA transcripts gave rise to amplified TCR beta CDR3 regions. TCR CDR3 regions were first amplified by RT-PCR with HTBI primers. TCRdb re-called the multiplex PCR reads with MiXCR, one entry per CDR3 protein. This repertoire shows 150,000 or so distinct CDR3 sequences, around 20% found once; its top ten account for around two thirds. Sequencing was performed on blood. The receptors were gathered from a woman in her forties or fifties with Graves' hyperthyroidism that later progressed to Graves' ophthalmopathy.

This clonotype was counted many times. This chain uses TRBV20-1 with TRBJ2-1, with 7 bases aligning to TRBD2. The CDR3 loop spans 16 amino acids. Germline values: CDR1 DFQATT, CDR2 SNEGSKA (reference sequence). V was pared by 1 base and J by 10 bases, with 16 bases of the junction left unmatched. CDR3 bases: TGCAGTGCTAGAGTAGGAGGGAGGGCCCGTATGACAGAGCAGTTCTTC. It yields the protein CSARVGGRARMTEQFF.

This clonotype came up many times. This chain joins TRBV28 and TRBJ1-2, with D possibly being TRBD1 (6 bases). The CDR3 has 15 residues. The germline V gene has CDR1 MDHEN and CDR2 SYDVKM. V lost 3 bases to trimming and J lost 0 bases, with 11 bases between them. The CDR3 region is CASSFWEGANYGYTF. The DNA for the CDR3 is TGTGCCAGCAGTTTTTGGGAGGGGGCTAACTATGGCTACACCTTC.

This clonotype was seen more than once but under ten times. V gene TRBV14 combines with J gene TRBJ2-3; D is ambiguous. CDR1 and CDR2 (germline): SGHDN, FVKESK. The CDR3 is 11 amino acids. Trimming pared 5 bases from V and 7 bases from J, leaving 7 bases between. CDR3 sequence: CASSVSHTQYF. The CDR3, as DNA: TGTGCCAGCAGCGTTAGTCATACGCAGTATTTT.

This clonotype was counted between two and nine times. The V call is TRBV4-2, the J call TRBJ2-1; 13 bases fit TRBD2. Germline CDR1 reads LGHNA; CDR2 reads YNFKEQ. The CDR3 length is 18 residues. Trimming removed 4 bases from V and 0 bases from J; junction bases left unmatched: 6. CDR3 protein: CASSRRLAGGTSYNEQFF. CDR3 in DNA: TGTGCCAGCAGCCGCCGACTAGCGGGAGGAACCTCCTACAATGAGCAGTTCTTC.

This clonotype has more than one count but fewer than ten. The chain employs TRBV3-1 and TRBJ2-2; TRBD1 matches at 9 bases. V shed 4 bases, J shed 2 bases, and the junction held 8 bases outside the gene matches. Germline assignment: CDR1 LGHDT and CDR2 YNNKEL (reference sequence). The CDR3 length is 17 residues. DNA for the CDR3: TGTGCCAGCAGCCGACGCCCGGACAGGGGAAACACCGGGGAGCTGTTTTTT. Amino acids: CASSRRPDRGNTGELFF.

This clonotype was seen many times. The rearrangement uses TRBV5-1 and TRBJ1-1, with D hard to call. The CDR3 length is 13 residues. Germline V gives CDR1 SGHRS, CDR2 YFSETQ. V lost 4 bases, J lost 1 base, and 8 bases lay in between. The CDR3 sequence is CASSPVGNTEAFF. The CDR3, as DNA: TGCGCCAGCAGCCCCGTCGGGAACACTGAAGCTTTCTTT.

Note on this clonotype: The conserved closing phenylalanine or tryptophan is absent in this CDR3, likely reflecting a read error. The chain has TRBV6-2 or TRBV6-3 and TRBJ1-5; D not certain. V lost 7 bases, J lost 3 bases, and 13 bases lay in between. The CDR3 loop spans 14 amino acids. Germline V lookup: CDR1 MNHEY, CDR2 SVGEGT. The CDR3 is CASTTGTHNQPQHS. In nucleotides, the CDR3 is TGTGCCAGCACTACGGGAACCCACAATCAGCCCCAGCATTCT.